The rows below give T cell receptor beta chains drawn from one sample of a study of OX40 agonist ivuxolimab in advanced cancers. TCRdb's table, derived via immunoSEQ multiplex PCR, lists solely in-frame clones and lacks some. The table has tens of thousands of clones, about 81% seen once. The input for sequencing was CD4+ or CD8+ T cells sorted from blood, taken in a trial of the OX40 agonist ivuxolimab. The receptors were gathered from an adult with an advanced solid tumor such as melanoma, head and neck, liver or kidney cancer. The CDR3 runs from the conserved cysteine through the conserved F or W. Fields, in order: clone size, J gene, V gene, D gene, CDR3 DNA, CDR3 protein. D genes are given only for firm matches. Not every row has a clone size; where given, it reads once, few, many or a size class.

clone size: once
J gene: TRBJ2-7
V gene: TRBV5-1
D gene: TRBD1
CDR3 DNA: TGCGCCAGCATGGGACAGGGGCTAAGGGGCGAGCAGTACTTC
CDR3 protein: CASMGQGLRGEQYF

clone size: .
J gene: TRBJ2-3
V gene: TRBV11-1
D gene: .
CDR3 DNA: TGTGCCAGCAGCTTAAGGTCAGATACGCAGTATTTT
CDR3 protein: CASSLRSDTQYF

clone size: few
J gene: TRBJ1-2
V gene: TRBV7-2
D gene: .
CDR3 DNA: TGTGCCAGCAGCCACGTTAGGGCCTATGGCTACACCTTC
CDR3 protein: CASSHVRAYGYTF

clone size: few
J gene: TRBJ2-6
V gene: TRBV6-4
D gene: TRBD1
CDR3 DNA: TGTGCCAGCGGGGGGACAGGGAAGGCTGGGGCCAACGTCCTGACTTTC
CDR3 protein: CASGGTGKAGANVLTF

clone size: .
J gene: TRBJ1-1
V gene: TRBV6-6
D gene: .
CDR3 DNA: TGTGCCAGCAGTTATGGGGCTCCAGCTTTCTTT
CDR3 protein: CASSYGAPAFF

clone size: .
J gene: TRBJ2-3
V gene: TRBV27
D gene: TRBD2
CDR3 DNA: TGTGCCAGCAGTTTTTGGGCTAGCGGGGGGGTCACAGATACGCAGTATTTT
CDR3 protein: CASSFWASGGVTDTQYF

clone size: .
J gene: TRBJ2-7
V gene: TRBV5-5
D gene: TRBD1
CDR3 DNA: TGTGCCAGCAGAACTGGACAGGTTTCCTACGAGCAGTACTTC
CDR3 protein: CASRTGQVSYEQYF

clone size: .
J gene: TRBJ2-7
V gene: TRBV27
D gene: .
CDR3 DNA: TGTGCCAGCAGTTTGTTGTCCTACGAGCAGTACTTC
CDR3 protein: CASSLLSYEQYF

clone size: .
J gene: TRBJ2-1
V gene: TRBV5-4
D gene: TRBD1
CDR3 DNA: TGTGCCAGCAGCTTGTTAACAGGGGCCCCGAGGCAGTTCTTC
CDR3 protein: CASSLLTGAPRQFF

clone size: once
J gene: TRBJ1-4
V gene: TRBV4-1
D gene: .
CDR3 DNA: TGCGCCAGCAGCCAAGAAAGGCGGGGGGTACGAGAAAAACTGTTTTTT
CDR3 protein: CASSQERRGVREKLFF

clone size: once
J gene: TRBJ1-2
V gene: TRBV5-6
D gene: TRBD1
CDR3 DNA: TGTGCCAGCAGCTTGGGTACAGGGGGATTCTATGGCTACACCTTC
CDR3 protein: CASSLGTGGFYGYTF

clone size: .
J gene: TRBJ1-6
V gene: TRBV28
D gene: .
CDR3 DNA: TGTGCCAGCAGGGGGGCGGGTCACTCCTATAATTCACCCCTCCACTTT
CDR3 protein: CASRGAGHSYNSPLHF

clone size: .
J gene: TRBJ2-7
V gene: TRBV2
D gene: .
CDR3 DNA: TGTGCCAGCAGGGTCTATGGTTACTACGAGCAGTACTTC
CDR3 protein: CASRVYGYYEQYF

clone size: .
J gene: TRBJ2-1
V gene: TRBV5-1
D gene: TRBD2
CDR3 DNA: TGCGCCAGCAGCTTGGGAGTGGGAGGGAACTCCTACAATGAGCAGTTCTTC
CDR3 protein: CASSLGVGGNSYNEQFF

clone size: .
J gene: TRBJ1-2
V gene: TRBV15
D gene: .
CDR3 DNA: TGTGCCACCAGCCCCCGGGGAGGGTACTATGGCTACACCTTC
CDR3 protein: CATSPRGGYYGYTF

clone size: .
J gene: TRBJ1-4
V gene: TRBV10-3
D gene: .
CDR3 DNA: TGTGCCATCAATGTCAGGCAACGGGTCGCCAGCGAAAAACTGTTTTTT
CDR3 protein: CAINVRQRVASEKLFF

clone size: .
J gene: TRBJ1-5
V gene: TRBV6-5
D gene: .
CDR3 DNA: TGTGCCAGCAGTTACGACGGGACACAGAATCAGCCCCAGCATTTT
CDR3 protein: CASSYDGTQNQPQHF

clone size: .
J gene: TRBJ1-5
V gene: TRBV6-6
D gene: .
CDR3 DNA: TGTGCCAGCAGTTACTCTGAGCTCAGCAATCAGCCCCAGCATTTT
CDR3 protein: CASSYSELSNQPQHF

clone size: once
J gene: TRBJ2-3
V gene: TRBV29-1
D gene: .
CDR3 DNA: TGCAGCGTTGAAGATCCTTGGGGTTCAGTCGATACGCAGTATTTT
CDR3 protein: CSVEDPWGSVDTQYF

clone size: .
J gene: TRBJ2-7
V gene: TRBV2
D gene: .
CDR3 DNA: TGTGCCAGCAGTGAATTTGGCGGGTTTGGGACCTACGAGCAGTACTTC
CDR3 protein: CASSEFGGFGTYEQYF

clone size: .
J gene: TRBJ1-2
V gene: TRBV7-2
D gene: .
CDR3 DNA: TGTGCCAGCAGCTTAGTCGGGGATAATGGGGGCTACACCTTC
CDR3 protein: CASSLVGDNGGYTF

clone size: .
J gene: TRBJ2-2
V gene: TRBV6-5
D gene: TRBD1
CDR3 DNA: TGTGCCAGCAGAAGGGACAGGGCGGCCGGGGAGCTGTTTTTT
CDR3 protein: CASRRDRAAGELFF

clone size: .
J gene: TRBJ2-3
V gene: TRBV19
D gene: .
CDR3 DNA: TGTGCCAGTGGCGGACAGCGGGCTACGGCGCAGTATTTT
CDR3 protein: CASGGQRATAQYF

clone size: .
J gene: TRBJ1-1
V gene: TRBV29-1
D gene: .
CDR3 DNA: TGCAGCGTTGAAGGTGGAGGTAACACTGAAGCTTTCTTT
CDR3 protein: CSVEGGGNTEAFF

clone size: .
J gene: TRBJ1-1
V gene: TRBV7-9
D gene: .
CDR3 DNA: TGTGCCAGCAGCCCGGCGGGGTCGGGAGCTTTCTTT
CDR3 protein: CASSPAGSGAFF

clone size: .
J gene: TRBJ2-5
V gene: TRBV6-5
D gene: TRBD2
CDR3 DNA: TGTGCCAGCAGTCGGACTAGCCGGGAGACCCAGTACTTC
CDR3 protein: CASSRTSRETQYF

clone size: .
J gene: TRBJ1-2
V gene: TRBV19
D gene: .
CDR3 DNA: TGTGCCAGTAGTGTTGCCGACACAATCTATGGCTACACCTTC
CDR3 protein: CASSVADTIYGYTF

clone size: .
J gene: TRBJ2-6
V gene: TRBV9
D gene: TRBD2
CDR3 DNA: TGTGCCAGCAGCCCCACGGGGGGGGCCGGGTCTGGGGCCAACGTCCTGACTTTC
CDR3 protein: CASSPTGGAGSGANVLTF

clone size: .
J gene: TRBJ1-3
V gene: TRBV29-1
D gene: TRBD1
CDR3 DNA: TGCAGCGTTTTTAAGGGACAGCCTGGAAACACCATATATTTT
CDR3 protein: CSVFKGQPGNTIYF

clone size: .
J gene: TRBJ1-1
V gene: TRBV18
D gene: TRBD1
CDR3 DNA: TGTGCCAGCTCACCCCCGGGACAGGGAAGCACTGAAGCTTTCTTT
CDR3 protein: CASSPPGQGSTEAFF

clone size: .
J gene: TRBJ1-3
V gene: TRBV6-1
D gene: .
CDR3 DNA: TGTGCCAGCAAACCTGGCGGGGTCTCTGGAAACACCATATATTTT
CDR3 protein: CASKPGGVSGNTIYF

clone size: once
J gene: TRBJ2-2
V gene: TRBV28
D gene: .
CDR3 DNA: TGTGCCAGCAGTTCCCCTTGGGGGGTGAACACCGGGGAGCTGTTTTTT
CDR3 protein: CASSSPWGVNTGELFF

clone size: .
J gene: TRBJ1-5
V gene: TRBV11-2
D gene: .
CDR3 DNA: TGTGCCAGCAGCTCCGCTACAGATCAGCCCCAGCATTTT
CDR3 protein: CASSSATDQPQHF

clone size: .
J gene: TRBJ2-5
V gene: TRBV5-1
D gene: .
CDR3 DNA: TGCGCCAGCAGCTTGGGGCTCCTTGGGCAAGAGACCCAGTACTTC
CDR3 protein: CASSLGLLGQETQYF

clone size: .
J gene: TRBJ2-7
V gene: TRBV7-9
D gene: TRBD1
CDR3 DNA: TGTGCCAGCACCACCGACCGACAGGGATACGAGCAGTACTTC
CDR3 protein: CASTTDRQGYEQYF

clone size: .
J gene: TRBJ2-5
V gene: TRBV4-1
D gene: TRBD2
CDR3 DNA: TGCGCCAGCAGCCAATCTAGCGGGGGTGTGCAAGAGACCCAGTACTTC
CDR3 protein: CASSQSSGGVQETQYF

clone size: .
J gene: TRBJ2-3
V gene: TRBV18
D gene: .
CDR3 DNA: TGTGCCAGCTCACGGGGGGCGAAGACAGATACGCAGTATTTT
CDR3 protein: CASSRGAKTDTQYF

clone size: .
J gene: TRBJ1-2
V gene: TRBV14
D gene: .
CDR3 DNA: TGTGCCAGCAGCCAAGCCCAGGCAGGGATAGGCGGCTACACCTTC
CDR3 protein: CASSQAQAGIGGYTF

clone size: .
J gene: TRBJ2-1
V gene: TRBV6-5
D gene: .
CDR3 DNA: TGTGCCAGCAGTTACAAGAGCTTAGGCCCCTACAATGAGCAGTTCTTC
CDR3 protein: CASSYKSLGPYNEQFF

clone size: .
J gene: TRBJ1-6
V gene: TRBV28
D gene: TRBD1
CDR3 DNA: TGTGCCACCACTCTTTCGGGACAGCGGAATTCACCCCTCCACTTT
CDR3 protein: CATTLSGQRNSPLHF

clone size: .
J gene: TRBJ2-7
V gene: TRBV5-1
D gene: .
CDR3 DNA: TGCGCCAGCAGCTTTGGGGAGTCCTACGAGCAGTACTTC
CDR3 protein: CASSFGESYEQYF

clone size: .
J gene: TRBJ2-3
V gene: TRBV6-4
D gene: .
CDR3 DNA: TGTGCCAGCAGTGACCTTAGGACAGATACGCAGTATTTT
CDR3 protein: CASSDLRTDTQYF

clone size: .
J gene: TRBJ1-1
V gene: TRBV5-1
D gene: TRBD1
CDR3 DNA: TGCGCCAGCAGCAGGACAGGGGCCACTGAAGCTTTCTTT
CDR3 protein: CASSRTGATEAFF

clone size: once
J gene: TRBJ2-7
V gene: TRBV6-6
D gene: .
CDR3 DNA: TGTGCCAGCAGTTATGTGAAGGGGCCCTCCTACGAGCAGTACTTC
CDR3 protein: CASSYVKGPSYEQYF